This TCR beta chain derives from a study of vaccination effects on CD4 cells after COVID-19. Findings and caveats of the study: There was marked clonal contraction among infection- and vaccine-induced clones late after vaccination. Small numbers of convalescent patients limited the study. It also lacked early post-infection timepoints.

The V and J ends lost 7 bases and 7 bases, in that order; junction bases with no gene match: 10. The germline V gene encodes CDR1 SGHRS and CDR2 YFSETQ. The CDR3 covers 15 residues. Antigen-specific CD4+ T cell clonotypes were called by their expansion after viral peptide-pool culture in ViraFEST. Cultured cells yielded isolated CD4+ T cells after more than nine days. Each participant was given two doses of one vaccine (BNT162b2 or mRNA-1273). They grew around 2.2 million PBMC in each well, adding 7.5 to 10 IU/ml IL-2 and 8.5 to 10 ug/ml peptides. IL-2 medium supplanted half the medium on days 3 and 7. This table comes from immunoSEQ multiplex PCR, and its TCRdb copy is limited to in-frame clones, with some not included. The sample shows about 46,000 clones, around 80% of them seen only once. This clone has just a few counts. Antigen: not known.

This receptor was identified in a human donor who received a COVID-19 vaccine. This chain joins TRBV5-1 and TRBJ2-2, with TRBD1 matching 10 bases. Source: CD4+ T cells from PBMCs cultured with HCoV-OC43 spike peptides, taken after COVID-19 vaccination. As for subset: HCoV-OC43 spike overlapping peptide pool stimulation. DNA for the CDR3: TGCGCCAGCGGGGGGACAGGGGTCGGCGGCGGGGAGCTGTTTTTT. It is translated as CASGGTGVGGGELFF.